The rows below give T cell receptor beta chains drawn from one sample of a study of T-cell memory formation after mild COVID-19. Using its own MiXCR run on the 5' RACE reads, TCRdb lists one record per CDR3 protein. The sample lists 250,000 to 300,000 distinct CDR3 sequences; about 16% were seen once. The sample comprised PBMCs or a T cell subset sorted from them (not recorded which). The receptor source for this set is a man between 18 and 35 years old who had mild COVID-19 (a few samples of this study predate the infection). Cell type and time point are not known. CDR3s include the opening cysteine and the closing phenylalanine or tryptophan. A D gene is named only where the DNA matches it firmly. The size field is filled for only some rows; it gives once, few, many or a size class.

>TRBV9|TRBJ2-2|few|NA
CASSVDRGGSGELFF
TGTGCCAGCAGCGTAGACAGGGGAGGTTCCGGGGAGCTGTTTTTT
>TRBV5-1|TRBJ2-3|few|NA
CASSLNPRGASTDTQYF
TGCGCCAGCAGCTTGAACCCTCGGGGGGCAAGCACAGATACGCAGTATTTT
>TRBV7-2|TRBJ1-1|NA|NA
CASTRGGDGEAFF
TGTGCCAGCACCCGGGGCGGGGACGGTGAAGCTTTCTTT
>TRBV10-1|TRBJ1-2|NA|NA
CASSENGNYGYTF
TGCGCCAGCAGTGAGAACGGGAACTATGGCTACACCTTC
>TRBV5-5|TRBJ1-4|few|NA
CASSWGLPTNEKLFF
TGTGCCAGCAGCTGGGGACTTCCAACTAATGAAAAACTGTTTTTT
>TRBV3-1|TRBJ1-2|NA|NA
CASSQDSGEGYGYTF
TGTGCCAGCAGCCAAGATTCGGGGGAGGGCTATGGCTACACCTTC
>TRBV5-4|TRBJ1-6|NA|TRBD1
CASSTGGTANSPLHF
TGTGCCAGCAGCACGGGAGGGACAGCTAATTCACCCCTCCACTTT
>TRBV7-9|TRBJ2-2|NA|NA
CASAPLVTGELFF
TGTGCCAGCGCCCCTTTAGTCACCGGGGAGCTGTTTTTT
>TRBV4-3|TRBJ2-5|few|NA
CASSQAPGGTQYF
TGCGCCAGCAGCCAAGCCCCCGGTGGGACCCAGTACTTC
>TRBV7-3|TRBJ2-3|NA|TRBD1
CASSSTGVGTDTQYF
TGTGCCAGCAGCTCCACAGGGGTGGGCACAGATACGCAGTATTTT
>TRBV5-1|TRBJ1-1|many|NA
CASSLPGRMNTEAFF
TGCGCCAGCAGCTTGCCAGGGCGCATGAACACTGAAGCTTTCTTT
>TRBV6-5|TRBJ1-5|many|NA
CASSSQLGNQPQHF
TGTGCCAGCAGTTCTCAGCTGGGCAATCAGCCCCAGCATTTT
>TRBV20-1|TRBJ1-2|NA|NA
CSAGHYGYTF
TGCAGTGCAGGGCACTATGGCTACACCTTC
>TRBV7-6|TRBJ2-1|NA|TRBD2
CASSSGLGGGEQFF
TGTGCCAGCAGCTCGGGACTAGGAGGCGGTGAGCAGTTCTTC
>TRBV9|TRBJ1-6|few|TRBD1
CASSGGDRRASPLHF
TGTGCCAGCAGCGGGGGGGACAGGCGGGCTTCACCCCTCCACTTT
>TRBV29-1|TRBJ2-2|few|NA
CSVSTPANTGELFF
TGCAGCGTTTCCACCCCCGCGAACACCGGGGAGCTGTTTTTT
>TRBV27|TRBJ1-1|NA|NA
CASIMNTEAFF
TGTGCCAGCATTATGAACACTGAAGCTTTCTTT
>TRBV4-3|TRBJ1-1|few|NA
CASSQDPAMNTEAFF
TGCGCCAGCAGCCAAGATCCAGCTATGAACACTGAAGCTTTCTTT
>TRBV5-1|TRBJ1-2|few|TRBD1
CASSLVGTGKDGYTF
TGCGCCAGCAGCTTGGTTGGGACAGGAAAAGATGGCTACACCTTC
>TRBV4-3|TRBJ2-3|NA|NA
CASSQSGGPAERNF
TGCGCCAGCAGCCAATCCGGGGGACCCGCCGAACGAAATTTT
>TRBV2|TRBJ2-7|NA|NA
CASSERQVSSYEQYF
TGTGCCAGCAGTGAAAGACAGGTCAGCTCCTACGAGCAGTACTTC
>TRBV7-2|TRBJ2-5|few|NA
CASSLGQKQETQYF
TGTGCCAGCAGCTTAGGACAAAAGCAGGAGACCCAGTACTTC
>TRBV20-1|TRBJ2-3|few|NA
CSAAIGGSDTQYF
TGCAGTGCCGCCATCGGGGGTTCAGATACGCAGTATTTT
>TRBV4-2|TRBJ2-3|many|NA
CASSQGTAEADTQYF
TGTGCCAGCAGCCAAGGGACCGCAGAGGCAGATACGCAGTATTTT
>TRBV20-1|TRBJ2-5|few|NA
CSAPTDRRETQYF
TGCAGTGCTCCCACAGACAGGAGGGAGACCCAGTACTTC
>TRBV6-5|TRBJ2-1|NA|TRBD2
CASSRAGGLNEQFF
TGTGCCAGCAGTCGAGCGGGGGGGCTTAATGAGCAGTTCTTC
>TRBV7-2|TRBJ1-2|NA|NA
CASSFADYGYTF
TGTGCCAGCAGCTTCGCCGACTATGGCTACACCTTC
>TRBV7-3|TRBJ1-1|few|NA
CASSGGFTEAFF
TGTGCCAGCAGTGGGGGCTTCACTGAAGCTTTCTTT
>TRBV7-9|TRBJ2-3|NA|NA
CASRKQTADTQYF
TGTGCCAGCAGGAAGCAGACGGCGGATACGCAGTATTTT
>TRBV19|TRBJ1-1|NA|NA
CASRPTGRNTEAFF
TGTGCCAGTAGACCAACAGGGAGGAACACTGAAGCTTTCTTT
>TRBV5-1|TRBJ1-5|few|TRBD1
CASSWGDRGSNQPQHF
TGCGCCAGCAGCTGGGGAGACAGGGGATCCAATCAGCCCCAGCATTTT
>TRBV6-2/TRBV6-3|TRBJ2-3|NA|TRBD2
CASSYSRGGRPDTQYF
TGTGCCAGCAGTTACTCCCGGGGGGGCCGCCCAGATACGCAGTATTTT
>TRBV3-1|TRBJ1-2|many|TRBD1
CASSLGQLYGYTF
TGTGCCAGCAGCCTGGGACAGCTCTATGGCTACACCTTC
>TRBV28|TRBJ1-5|NA|TRBD1
CASRPRPGTGNQPQHF
TGTGCCAGCAGACCCAGGCCCGGGACAGGTAATCAGCCCCAGCATTTT
>TRBV5-1|TRBJ1-2|few|NA
CASSLEGTGYTF
TGCGCCAGCAGCTTGGAAGGAACTGGCTACACCTTC
>TRBV12-3/TRBV12-4|TRBJ1-2|few|TRBD1
CASSWTGKGYTF
TGTGCCAGCAGTTGGACAGGGAAGGGCTACACCTTC
>TRBV12-3/TRBV12-4|TRBJ2-7|NA|NA
CASSSGADEQYF
TGTGCCAGCAGTTCCGGGGCGGACGAGCAGTACTTC
>TRBV5-1|TRBJ1-4|NA|NA
CASSLEVGAGEKLFF
TGCGCCAGCAGCTTGGAGGTCGGGGCAGGGGAAAAACTGTTTTTT
>TRBV14|TRBJ1-1|few|NA
CASSPPDWRPTEAFF
TGTGCCAGCAGCCCCCCGGACTGGCGCCCCACTGAAGCTTTCTTT